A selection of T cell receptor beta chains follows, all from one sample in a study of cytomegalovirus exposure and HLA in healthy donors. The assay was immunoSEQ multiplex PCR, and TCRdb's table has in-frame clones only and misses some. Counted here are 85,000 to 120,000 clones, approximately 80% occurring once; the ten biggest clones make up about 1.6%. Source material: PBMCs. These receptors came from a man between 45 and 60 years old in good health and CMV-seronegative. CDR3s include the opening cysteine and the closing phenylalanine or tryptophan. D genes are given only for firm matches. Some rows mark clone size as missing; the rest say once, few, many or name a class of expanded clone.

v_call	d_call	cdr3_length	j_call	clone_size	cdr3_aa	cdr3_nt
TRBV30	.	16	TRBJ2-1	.	CAWSVPGLQSYNEQFF	TGTGCCTGGAGTGTACCAGGCCTCCAATCCTACAATGAGCAGTTCTTC
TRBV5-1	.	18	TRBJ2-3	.	CASSLEGRPGLSTDTQYF	TGCGCCAGCAGCTTGGAAGGCCGGCCAGGACTTAGCACAGATACGCAGTATTTT
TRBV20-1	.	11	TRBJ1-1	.	CSARRGVEAFF	TGCAGTGCCCGAAGAGGAGTTGAAGCTTTCTTT
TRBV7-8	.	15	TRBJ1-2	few	CASSNRREGGYGYTF	TGTGCCAGCAGCAATCGCAGGGAGGGCGGTTATGGCTACACCTTC
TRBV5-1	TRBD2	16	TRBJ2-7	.	CASSTRLTSGGYEQYF	TGCGCCAGCAGCACGCGGCTAACTAGCGGGGGGTACGAGCAGTACTTC
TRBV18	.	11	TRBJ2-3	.	CASSSLDTQYF	TGTGCCAGCTCGTCACTCGATACGCAGTATTTT
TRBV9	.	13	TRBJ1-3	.	CASSPNSGNTIYF	TGTGCCAGCAGCCCTAACTCTGGAAACACCATATATTTT
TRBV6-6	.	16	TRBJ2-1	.	CASTTVGGASYNEQFF	TGTGCCAGCACTACAGTAGGGGGGGCTTCCTACAATGAGCAGTTCTTC
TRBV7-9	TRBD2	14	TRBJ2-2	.	CASSKLAGTGELFF	TGTGCCAGCAGCAAACTAGCGGGGACCGGGGAGCTGTTTTTT
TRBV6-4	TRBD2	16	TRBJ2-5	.	CASSATSGGARETQYF	TGTGCCAGCAGTGCCACTAGCGGGGGGGCCCGGGAGACCCAGTACTTC
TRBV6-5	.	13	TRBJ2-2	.	CASSIGGTGELFF	TGTGCCAGCAGTATAGGGGGCACCGGGGAGCTGTTTTTT
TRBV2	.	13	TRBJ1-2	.	CASIAGGSDGYTF	TGTGCCAGCATAGCGGGAGGCAGCGATGGCTACACCTTC
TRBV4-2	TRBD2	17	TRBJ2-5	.	CASSPRGTSGVGETQYF	TGTGCCAGCAGCCCTAGGGGGACTAGCGGGGTGGGAGAGACCCAGTACTTC
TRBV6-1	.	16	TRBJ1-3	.	CASSEATTGSGNTIYF	TGTGCCAGCAGTGAAGCAACGACAGGCTCTGGAAACACCATATATTTT
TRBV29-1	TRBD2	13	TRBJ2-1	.	CSVTSGGTNEQFF	TGCAGCGTTACTAGCGGGGGTACCAATGAGCAGTTCTTC
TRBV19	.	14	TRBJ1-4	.	CASSMDRTNEKLFF	TGTGCCAGTAGTATGGACAGAACTAATGAAAAACTGTTTTTT
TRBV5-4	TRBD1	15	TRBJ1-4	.	CASSLGTGAREKLFF	TGTGCCAGCAGCTTGGGGACAGGGGCTCGTGAAAAACTGTTTTTT
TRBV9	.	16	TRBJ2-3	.	CASSEGGGGYTDTQYF	TGTGCCAGCAGCGAGGGAGGGGGGGGGTACACAGATACGCAGTATTTT
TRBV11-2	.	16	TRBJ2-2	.	CASSLDGGVDTGELFF	TGTGCCAGCAGCTTAGATGGGGGCGTGGACACCGGGGAGCTGTTTTTT
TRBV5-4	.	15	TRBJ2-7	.	CASSLGTTTGDEQYF	TGTGCCAGCAGCTTGGGGACAACGACGGGGGACGAGCAGTACTTC
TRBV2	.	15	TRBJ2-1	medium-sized	CASSANSQGENEQFF	TGTGCCAGCAGTGCAAACAGTCAAGGTGAGAATGAGCAGTTCTTC
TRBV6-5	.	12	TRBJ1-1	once	CASSYGGVEAFF	TGTGCCAGCAGTTACGGTGGAGTTGAAGCTTTCTTT